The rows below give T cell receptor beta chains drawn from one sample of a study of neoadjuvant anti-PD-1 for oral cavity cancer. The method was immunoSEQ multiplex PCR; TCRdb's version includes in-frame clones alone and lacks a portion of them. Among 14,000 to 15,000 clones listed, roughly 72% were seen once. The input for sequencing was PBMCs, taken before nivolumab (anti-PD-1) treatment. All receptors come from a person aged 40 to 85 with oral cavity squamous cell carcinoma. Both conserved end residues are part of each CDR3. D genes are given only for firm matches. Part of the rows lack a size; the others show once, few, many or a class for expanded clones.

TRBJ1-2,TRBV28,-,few,TGTGCCACCTTACTCCAGGGGATTGAATATGGCTACACCTTC,CATLLQGIEYGYTF
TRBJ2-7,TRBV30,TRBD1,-,TGTGCCTGGGGACAGGGTTTCTACGAGCAGTACTTC,CAWGQGFYEQYF
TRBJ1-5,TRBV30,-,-,TGTGCCTGGAGTTTCGAGGGGTGGCATCAGCCCCAGCATTTT,CAWSFEGWHQPQHF
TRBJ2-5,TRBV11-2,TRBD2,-,TGTGCCAGCAGCTTTAGTTTGACTAGCGGTCGGGAGACCCAGTACTTC,CASSFSLTSGRETQYF
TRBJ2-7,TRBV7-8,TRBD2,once,TGTGCCAGCAGCTTAGCGCGCAGCGGGAGCAACGAGCAGTACTTC,CASSLARSGSNEQYF
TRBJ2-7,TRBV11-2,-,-,TGTGCCAGCAGCTCGCTGAGCCCATGGTCTGGCGGACGCTCCTACGAGCAGTACTTC,CASSSLSPWSGGRSYEQYF
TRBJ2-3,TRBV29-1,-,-,TGCAGCGTTGAGGAGGGATCAGATACGCAGTATTTT,CSVEEGSDTQYF
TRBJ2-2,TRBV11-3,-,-,TGTGCCAGCAGCTTAGGGAGTGTCACCGGGGAGCTGTTTTTT,CASSLGSVTGELFF
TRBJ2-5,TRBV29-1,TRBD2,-,TGCAGCGGTGGGGCCGCTAGCGGGGGTGAGACCCAGTACTTC,CSGGAASGGETQYF
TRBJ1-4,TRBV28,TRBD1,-,TGTGCCAGCAGCCCAGGACAGGTTCGGGAAAAACTGTTTTTT,CASSPGQVREKLFF
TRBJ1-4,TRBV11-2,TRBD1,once,TGTGCCAGCAGCTTATCCACGGGACAGCTTGAAAAACTGTTTTTT,CASSLSTGQLEKLFF
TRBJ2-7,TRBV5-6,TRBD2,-,TGTGCCAGCAGCCCGGGGGGGGGCGAGCAGTACTTC,CASSPGGGEQYF
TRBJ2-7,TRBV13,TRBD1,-,TGTGCCAGCAGCTTAGTGGGTATAAGCAGGGGGCCCCACGAGCAGTACTTC,CASSLVGISRGPHEQYF
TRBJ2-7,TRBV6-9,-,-,TGTGCCAGCAGCCTTACACCTTTC,CASSLTPF
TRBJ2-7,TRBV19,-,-,TGTGCCAGTAGTATGGCATACAGCTCCTACGAGCAGTACTTC,CASSMAYSSYEQYF
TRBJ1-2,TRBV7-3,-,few,TGTGCCAGCAGCTCAAACCCACGAACCGATGGCTACACCTTC,CASSSNPRTDGYTF
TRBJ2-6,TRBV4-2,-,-,TGTGCCAGCAGCCAAGATAATTCTGGGGCCAACGTCCTGACTTTC,CASSQDNSGANVLTF
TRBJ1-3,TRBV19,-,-,TGTGCCAGTAGTCTCGGCAGCTACTCTGGAAACACCATATATTTT,CASSLGSYSGNTIYF
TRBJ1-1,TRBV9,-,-,TGTGCCAGCAGCCCTAAAGGAGGGGCTGAGACTGAAGCTTTCTTT,CASSPKGGAETEAFF
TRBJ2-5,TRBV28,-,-,TGTGCCAGCAGTTTACCAGGGGCACAAGAGACCCAGTACTTC,CASSLPGAQETQYF
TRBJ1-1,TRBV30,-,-,TGTGCCTGGAGTGTTCTTGGGGCTATGATGACTTTCTTT,CAWSVLGAMMTFF
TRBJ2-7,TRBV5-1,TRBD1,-,TGCGCCAGCAGAATGGGACAGGGTTCCGAGCAGTACTTC,CASRMGQGSEQYF
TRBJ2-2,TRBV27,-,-,TGTGCCAGCAGTTTATCAAATCCAGGGAGCACCGGGGAGCTGTTTTTT,CASSLSNPGSTGELFF
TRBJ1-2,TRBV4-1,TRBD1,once,TGCGCCAGCAGCTCTGTTCAGGGGGTCTTCTATGGCTACACCTTC,CASSSVQGVFYGYTF
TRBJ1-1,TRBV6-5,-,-,TGTGCCAGCAGTTACTCGTTTCAGAACACTGAAGCTTTCTTT,CASSYSFQNTEAFF
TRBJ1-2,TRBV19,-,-,TGTGCCAGTACTAAGGGAACCGGGACCAACTATGGCTACACCTTC,CASTKGTGTNYGYTF
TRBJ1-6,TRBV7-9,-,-,TGTGCCAGCAGCTTAGATCAGGGGAGTTCACCCCTCCACTTT,CASSLDQGSSPLHF
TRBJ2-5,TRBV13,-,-,TGTGCCAGCAGCCCTCCAGGGGCGGGCCAAGAGACCCAGTACTTC,CASSPPGAGQETQYF
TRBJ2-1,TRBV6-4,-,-,TGTGCCCACGGGGCTGGGGGGCCACCTGTCCACAATGAGCAGTTCTTC,CAHGAGGPPVHNEQFF
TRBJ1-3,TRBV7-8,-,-,TGTGCCAGCAGCTTAGCGAGAGTCTCTGGAAACACCATATATTTT,CASSLARVSGNTIYF
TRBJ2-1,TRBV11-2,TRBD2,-,TGTGCCAGCAGCTTACGACTAGCGGGGGGGCCGGGTTCCTACAATGAGCAGTTCTTC,CASSLRLAGGPGSYNEQFF
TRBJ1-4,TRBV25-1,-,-,TGTGCCACCACAACCTCTAGTGGGGCTAATGAAAAACTGTTTTTT,CATTTSSGANEKLFF
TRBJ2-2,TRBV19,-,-,TGTGCCAGTAGTAACCGACAGTGGACCGGGGAGCTGTTTTTT,CASSNRQWTGELFF
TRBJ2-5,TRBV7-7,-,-,TGTGCTAGCAGCTTAGGGGTGGCGGAGACCCAGTACTTC,CASSLGVAETQYF
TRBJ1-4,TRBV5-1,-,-,TGCGCCAGCAGCTTGGACAACCCTAATGAAAAACTGTTTTTT,CASSLDNPNEKLFF
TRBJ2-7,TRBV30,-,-,TGTGCCTGGAGTGTAAGCTGGGGATACGAGCAGTACTTC,CAWSVSWGYEQYF
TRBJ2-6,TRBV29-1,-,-,TGCAGCGTAGCCGGGACCCGGACCTCTGGGGCCAACGTCCTGACTTTC,CSVAGTRTSGANVLTF
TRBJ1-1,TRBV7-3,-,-,TGTGCCAGCAGCTTAACTGCCACGGCAGGTGAAGCTTTCTTT,CASSLTATAGEAFF
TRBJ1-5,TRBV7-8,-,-,TGTGCCAGCAGCTTAGGAGGGTACAATCAGCCCCAGCATTTT,CASSLGGYNQPQHF
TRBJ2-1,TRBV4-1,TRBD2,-,TGCGCCAGCAGCCAGCCCGGGAGGAGGGGTGAGCAGTTCTTC,CASSQPGRRGEQFF
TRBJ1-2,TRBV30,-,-,TGTGCCTGGAAGCTAAAAGGGGCGAGAAACTATGGCTACACCTTC,CAWKLKGARNYGYTF
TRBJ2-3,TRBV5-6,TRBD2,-,TGTGCCAGCAGCTTGCGGGCTAGCGGTGATTCTAGCACAGATACGCAGTATTTT,CASSLRASGDSSTDTQYF
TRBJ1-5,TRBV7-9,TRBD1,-,TGTGCCAGCAGCCCAGGACTTACCGGGACAGGGGGCAGCAATCAGCCCCAGCATTTT,CASSPGLTGTGGSNQPQHF
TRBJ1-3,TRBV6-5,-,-,TGTGCCAGCAGTTCAGCCCCAAGTGGAAACACCATATATTTT,CASSSAPSGNTIYF
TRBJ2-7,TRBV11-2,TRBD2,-,TGTGCCAGCAGCGGACTAGCGACGCGCGAGCAGTACTTC,CASSGLATREQYF
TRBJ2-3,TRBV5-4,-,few,TGTGCCAGCAGTTTCCCTGGGGGCACAGATACGCAGTATTTT,CASSFPGGTDTQYF
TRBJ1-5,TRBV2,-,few,TGTGCCAGCACTAACACCCAGGAGTTACCCCAGCATTTT,CASTNTQELPQHF
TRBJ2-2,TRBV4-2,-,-,TGTGCCAGCAGCCAAGTCGAGGGACTTTCCACCGGGGAGCTGTTTTTT,CASSQVEGLSTGELFF
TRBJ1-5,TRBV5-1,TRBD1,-,TGCGCCAGCAGTACCGGGACAGGGGGCAATCAGCCCCAGCATTTT,CASSTGTGGNQPQHF
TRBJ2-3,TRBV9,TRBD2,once,TGTGCCAGCAGCGGAACTAGCGGGAGCTCCCAAGCGCAGTATTTT,CASSGTSGSSQAQYF
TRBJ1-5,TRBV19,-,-,TGTGCCAGTAGTAACCCAACCCCGAGCAATCAGCCCCAGCATTTT,CASSNPTPSNQPQHF
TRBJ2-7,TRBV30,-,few,TGTGCCTGGAGGGCCGGTTGGGGCACCTACGAGCAGTACTTC,CAWRAGWGTYEQYF
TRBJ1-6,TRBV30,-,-,TGTGCCTGGACGACTAGTTATAATTCACCCCTCCACTTT,CAWTTSYNSPLHF
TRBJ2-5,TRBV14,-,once,TGTGCCAGCAGCCAAGGAAGCGCGGAGACCCAGTACTTC,CASSQGSAETQYF